The 8 T cell receptor beta chains below were found in one sample sequenced in a study of human T cells and chemical hapten exposure. TCRdb reanalysed the RACE reads using MiXCR and keeps one entry per CDR3 protein. Of approximately 68,000 distinct CDR3 sequences listed, about 8.5% were seen once; the top ten hold approximately 3.4%. Time point described: patch test 2, 6 weeks after DPC sensitization. Treatment here: therapeutic diphenylcyclopropenone sensitization with weekly scalp DPC. Sequencing used whole blood, obtained in connection with sensitization to the hapten diphenylcyclopropenone (DPC). These receptor sequences come from a woman in her forties or fifties with alopecia areata. Some clones in this sample may be carry-over from other donors' samples.

Only a few counts were recorded for this clonotype. The CDR3 is CASIEPGTGAARQPQHF. DNA for the CDR3: TGTGCCAGCATCGAACCGGGGACAGGTGCTGCCAGACAGCCCCAGCATTTT. The gene calls are TRBV2 and TRBJ1-5, with 8 bases matching TRBD1. Germline V gene lookup returns CDR1 SNHLY and CDR2 FYNNEI. V shed 7 bases and J 7 bases; nucleotides not matched to a gene: 18. The CDR3 loop spans 17 amino acids.

This clonotype was detected many times. The chain employs TRBV6-1 and TRBJ1-2, with D unresolved. The V end was cut by 8 bases, the J end by 8 bases, with 15 bases between. Germline V gene lookup returns CDR1 MNHNS and CDR2 SASEGT. CDR3 size: 12 residues. CDR3 sequence reads: CASREVGEGYTF. Here the CDR3 DNA reads TGTGCCAGCCGAGAGGTCGGGGAGGGCTACACCTTC.

This clonotype came up many times. This sequence joins TRBV28 and TRBJ1-6, with a weak D call TRBD1 (5 bases). CDR3 size: 13 residues. Trimming shortened V by 5 bases and J by 7 bases, and 9 bases separated the two germline ends. Germline assignment: CDR1 MDHEN and CDR2 SYDVKM. The CDR3 spells CASSLGQNSPLHF. The CDR3 bases are TGTGCCAGCAGTCTAGGACAAAATTCACCCCTCCACTTT.

The chain employs TRBV15 and TRBJ1-4; D not resolved. The germline V and J ends were trimmed by 11 bases and 4 bases, with 14 bases remaining between them. CDR1 and CDR2 from the germline V gene are LNHNV and YYDKDF (reference sequence). This CDR3 has 13 residues. CDR3 nucleotide sequence: TGTGCCGCCCAGGACCAGCATAATGAAAAACTGTTTTTT. This sequence encodes CAAQDQHNEKLFF.

The chain links TRBV3-1 to TRBJ2-7, with a weak D call TRBD2 (5 bases). Germline CDR1 reads LGHDT; CDR2 reads YNNKEL (reference sequence). Between the trimmed V and J ends, which lost 3 bases and 2 bases, there was a span of 17 bases. CDR3 length: 16 residues. The CDR3 reads CASSQLRRLRAYEQYF. The CDR3 DNA follows: TGTGCCAGCAGCCAGTTAAGGCGCCTGAGGGCCTACGAGCAGTACTTC.

This clonotype appeared a few times. V and J are TRBV10-3 and TRBJ1-6; D is possibly TRBD1 (6 bases). The CDR3 contains 13 residues. Germline V CDR1 and CDR2: ENHRY, SYGVKD. The germline V and J ends were trimmed by 11 bases and 7 bases, with 15 bases remaining between them. The CDR3 protein is CASETGENSPLHF. Here the CDR3 DNA reads TGTGCCTCCGAGACAGGAGAGAATTCACCCCTCCACTTT.

This clonotype appeared many times. The V gene is TRBV6-5, the J gene TRBJ2-1; TRBD1 agrees at 10 bases. CDR1 MNHEY and CDR2 SVGAGI come from the germline V gene. The CDR3 runs 16 residues. With V trimmed by 0 bases and J by 8 bases, 7 bases remained unmatched. The CDR3 sequence: CASSYSGQGPRDEQFF. CDR3 DNA sequence: TGTGCCAGCAGTTACTCGGGACAGGGGCCAAGGGATGAGCAGTTCTTC.

At least ten counts were recorded for this clonotype. This chain links TRBV7-9 with TRBJ2-1; D unresolved. V was shortened by 3 bases and J by 10 bases, with 7 bases between the two germline ends. CDR1 and CDR2 (germline): SEHNR, FQNEAQ (reference sequence). The CDR3 contains 11 residues. CDR3 DNA sequence: TGTGCCAGCAGCTTTAGTCAGGAGCAGTTCTTC. Its protein is CASSFSQEQFF.